Listed below are T cell receptor beta chains from one sample, sequenced in a study of blood T cell repertoires in COVID-19. The protocol was immunoSEQ multiplex PCR, while the TCRdb copy is restricted to in-frame clones and leaves out a portion. The sample holds 300,000 to 400,000 clones, roughly 89% seen once. Sequences were obtained from peripheral blood. The receptors stem from a young man with COVID-19, enrolled during active disease. Each CDR3 is given without its conserved first and last residue. The D gene is left open where the match is weak. Size is stated for part of the rows, as once, few or many counts, or as a class when the clone is expanded.

V	J	size	D	CDR3
TRBV11-2	TRBJ2-3	few	TRBD2	ASSLSLAGGQDTQY
TRBV4-1	TRBJ1-2	.	.	ASSQDHLGGYT
TRBV7-7	TRBJ2-1	.	TRBD2	ASSLRLADMSSYNEQF
TRBV27	TRBJ2-7	.	.	ASSSGQGSYEQY
TRBV19	TRBJ2-1	.	TRBD2	ASSLTSGTGDEQF
TRBV5-1	TRBJ2-5	.	.	ASSLVPSGYQETQY
TRBV1	TRBJ1-5	.	.	TSSQDLGGFDSNQPQH
TRBV4-3	TRBJ1-1	once	.	ASSQEGHPNTEAF
TRBV28	TRBJ2-7	.	.	ASSSYPTGFSSYEQY
TRBV19	TRBJ2-1	.	.	ASMMKPDRRGGNEQF
TRBV18	TRBJ1-1	.	TRBD1	ASSPTGGNTEAF
TRBV7-9	TRBJ2-7	.	.	ASTLGRLYEQY
TRBV4-2	TRBJ2-7	few	TRBD2	ASSQDVAGEFYEQY
TRBV28	TRBJ2-1	many	TRBD2	ASSPRQASTSGRLFSNEQF
TRBV7-3	TRBJ2-2	.	TRBD2	ASSLRTSGITGTGELF
TRBV6-2/TRBV6-3	TRBJ2-1	once	TRBD2	ASSDPGLAGVGQF
TRBV9	TRBJ2-5	once	TRBD2	ASSVGGLAGVETQY
TRBV24-1	TRBJ2-1	.	.	ATSDGTDSYNEQF
TRBV5-5	TRBJ2-1	once	TRBD2	ASSLGGYEQF
TRBV5-1	TRBJ2-7	once	TRBD1	ASSRDRGDSYEQY
TRBV6-2/TRBV6-3	TRBJ1-1	.	.	ASSREGVVTEAF
TRBV7-2	TRBJ1-5	.	TRBD1	ASSFFQTGSNQPQH
TRBV18	TRBJ1-1	.	TRBD1	ASSPFGDRKVTEAF
TRBV6-6	TRBJ1-5	.	.	ASSYMFGNQPQH
TRBV5-4	TRBJ2-1	.	TRBD1	ASSSRTGFNNEQF
TRBV6-5	TRBJ2-7	.	.	ASSLSGLRSYEQY
TRBV4-2	TRBJ1-2	many	TRBD1	ASSQDLGQGNYGYT
TRBV28	TRBJ2-3	once	TRBD2	ASSLGLAGGPADTQY
TRBV28	TRBJ2-1	.	TRBD2	ASSRTSGREYEQF
TRBV13	TRBJ2-1	once	TRBD2	ASSPRLAGDDEQF
TRBV19	TRBJ2-7	.	.	ASSMTSAGTYEQY
TRBV6-5	TRBJ2-7	.	TRBD2	ASSYSLAGAYEQY
TRBV7-9	TRBJ2-7	.	TRBD1	ASSSGQGISYEQY
TRBV2	TRBJ2-7	.	TRBD2	ASSEREGTHEQY
TRBV12-2	TRBJ1-1	.	.	ASHWDTFLGCTEAF
TRBV4-1	TRBJ2-1	.	TRBD1	ASSQERGRQGNEQF
TRBV5-5	TRBJ1-3	.	.	ATTPTPSGNTIY
TRBV6-5	TRBJ2-3	.	TRBD1	ASSLDRVTDTQY
TRBV5-1	TRBJ2-2	.	.	ASSLGQSMNTGELF
TRBV6-5	TRBJ2-7	.	TRBD1	ASSIGQGGFGQY
TRBV9	TRBJ2-7	.	.	ASSVDSGDKTYEQY
TRBV5-8	TRBJ2-1	.	TRBD2	ASSSGLAGVTNEQF
TRBV7-3	TRBJ2-2	.	.	ASSRTANTGELF
TRBV4-1	TRBJ2-2	.	.	ASSLQPGLADTGELF
TRBV4-3	TRBJ2-1	.	TRBD2	ASSQAAGPSYNEQF